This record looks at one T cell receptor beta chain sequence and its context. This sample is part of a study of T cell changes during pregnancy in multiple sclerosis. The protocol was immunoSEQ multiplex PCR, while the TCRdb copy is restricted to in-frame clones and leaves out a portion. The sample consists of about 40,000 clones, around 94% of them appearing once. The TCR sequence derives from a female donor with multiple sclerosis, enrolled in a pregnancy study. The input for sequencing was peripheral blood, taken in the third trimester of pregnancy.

CDR3 sequence: CASGLGAAGANSNQPQHF. DNA of the CDR3: TGTGCTAGTGGTTTAGGGGCCGCTGGGGCGAATAGCAATCAGCCCCAGCATTTT. This chain joins TRBV12-5 and TRBJ1-5; tentative D call: TRBD1 (5 bases). Trimming cost V 3 bases and J 0 bases, with 18 bases left between them. CDR3 length equals 18 residues. Germline values: CDR1 LGHNT, CDR2 FRNRAP.